This T cell receptor (beta chain) was observed in a study of shared T cell receptors in the human thymus. Assay used: immunoSEQ multiplex PCR; TCRdb lists only in-frame clones, some missing. The data show some 700,000 clones, with roughly 85% seen just once and more than 0.008% held by the top ten. The V end lost 2 bases, the J end lost 1 base, and 17 bases lay between the germline ends. From germline, CDR1 is SGHVS and CDR2 FNYEAQ. The CDR3 is made up of 17 amino acids. The data were also submitted as part of a second study, on human thymus T cells. Turning to that study: Infants served as donors; they were healthy and Finnish and were having corrective surgery for congenital heart defects. Thymic samples were excised during corrective heart operations. The authors found apparently biased V and J gene usage in thymic and blood repertoires.

The chain has TRBV7-6 and TRBJ1-1; TRBD1 might be the D (5 bases). Sequenced input: thymocytes. The sequence was collected from a girl under three years old with a congenital heart defect. CDR3 protein: CASSLRKTGGQNTEAFF. The CDR3 DNA sequence: TGTGCCAGCAGCTTAAGGAAAACGGGGGGTCAGAACACTGAAGCTTTCTTT.